This is a list of T cell receptor beta chains from one sample in a study of blood T cell repertoires in COVID-19. This table comes from immunoSEQ multiplex PCR, and its TCRdb copy is limited to in-frame clones, with some not included. The table has some 320,000 clones, approximately 85% seen once. Sequencing input: peripheral blood. These receptors all come from a human donor in a cohort sampled during active COVID-19. Each CDR3 is given with its conserved first and last residue. Fields, in order: J gene, clone size, V gene, D gene, CDR3 DNA, CDR3 protein. The D gene is left open where the match is weak. Part of the rows lack a size; the others show once, few, many or a class for expanded clones.

j_gene: TRBJ2-7; abundance: NA; v_gene: TRBV4-2; d_gene: TRBD1; CDR3nt: TGTGCCAGCAGCCGGTCCACCGTCGGGACAGGAGGGTTGCAGTACTTC; CDR3aa: CASSRSTVGTGGLQYF
j_gene: TRBJ2-5; abundance: NA; v_gene: TRBV15; d_gene: NA; CDR3nt: TGTGCCACCAGCCGCCGACAGTCGAGGGAGACCCAGTACTTC; CDR3aa: CATSRRQSRETQYF
j_gene: TRBJ2-1; abundance: NA; v_gene: TRBV11-2; d_gene: TRBD2; CDR3nt: TGTGCCAGCAGCTTAGTGGTTCTAGCGGGGGTTAGTGAGCAGTTCTTC; CDR3aa: CASSLVVLAGVSEQFF
j_gene: TRBJ2-1; abundance: NA; v_gene: TRBV28; d_gene: TRBD2; CDR3nt: TGTGCCAGCAGTTCCGGGGGGGATGAGCAGTTCTTC; CDR3aa: CASSSGGDEQFF
j_gene: TRBJ2-7; abundance: NA; v_gene: TRBV7-9; d_gene: NA; CDR3nt: TGTGCCAGCAGCTTAGTCGCGGGTATCGAGCAGTACTTC; CDR3aa: CASSLVAGIEQYF
j_gene: TRBJ2-1; abundance: once; v_gene: TRBV6-5; d_gene: NA; CDR3nt: TGTGCCAGCAGTTACGAGCGCTACAATGAGCAGTTCTTC; CDR3aa: CASSYERYNEQFF
j_gene: TRBJ1-2; abundance: NA; v_gene: TRBV4-1; d_gene: NA; CDR3nt: TGCGCCAGCAGCCAACCCTTGCGGGGGCCTAACTATGGCTACACCTTC; CDR3aa: CASSQPLRGPNYGYTF
j_gene: TRBJ1-2; abundance: once; v_gene: TRBV30; d_gene: NA; CDR3nt: TGTGCCTGTGAAGGGAGAGGCTATGGCTACACCTTC; CDR3aa: CACEGRGYGYTF
j_gene: TRBJ2-7; abundance: NA; v_gene: TRBV7-9; d_gene: TRBD2; CDR3nt: TGTGCCAGCAGCTCCTCCAGCGGGGGGGCCTACGAGCAGTACTTC; CDR3aa: CASSSSSGGAYEQYF
j_gene: TRBJ2-1; abundance: once; v_gene: TRBV5-6; d_gene: NA; CDR3nt: TGTGCCAGCAGCGCGACAGGACACATCTACAATGAGCAGTTCTTC; CDR3aa: CASSATGHIYNEQFF
j_gene: TRBJ2-2; abundance: NA; v_gene: TRBV14; d_gene: TRBD1; CDR3nt: TGTGCCAGCAGCCAACCTTCCGACAGGGCCAGGGAGCTGTTTTTT; CDR3aa: CASSQPSDRARELFF
j_gene: TRBJ1-1; abundance: NA; v_gene: TRBV5-1; d_gene: TRBD1; CDR3nt: TGCGCCAGCAGCTACACAGGGGGGTTGGTCACTGAAGCTTTCTTT; CDR3aa: CASSYTGGLVTEAFF
j_gene: TRBJ2-1; abundance: NA; v_gene: TRBV15; d_gene: NA; CDR3nt: TGTGCCACCAGCGCCAGGACTTTTTCGGGAGATGAGCAGTTCTTC; CDR3aa: CATSARTFSGDEQFF
j_gene: TRBJ2-7; abundance: NA; v_gene: TRBV10-1; d_gene: NA; CDR3nt: TGCGCCAGCAGTGCGAGTTACGAGCAGTACTTC; CDR3aa: CASSASYEQYF
j_gene: TRBJ1-2; abundance: NA; v_gene: TRBV5-1; d_gene: NA; CDR3nt: TGCGCCAGCAGCTTGGGGGCCAACTATGGCTACACCTTC; CDR3aa: CASSLGANYGYTF
j_gene: TRBJ2-3; abundance: NA; v_gene: TRBV3-1/TRBV3-2; d_gene: NA; CDR3nt: TGTGCCAGCAGCCAAGATCCTGGGGCCCTAAATACGCAGTATTTT; CDR3aa: CASSQDPGALNTQYF
j_gene: TRBJ2-7; abundance: NA; v_gene: TRBV24-1; d_gene: TRBD1; CDR3nt: TGTGCCACCAGTGATTCAAGACAGGGTTCGTCCTACGAGCAGTACTTC; CDR3aa: CATSDSRQGSSYEQYF
j_gene: TRBJ1-5; abundance: NA; v_gene: TRBV7-8; d_gene: NA; CDR3nt: TGTGCCAGCGATCTCTTGCGGGATAGCAATCAGCCCCAGCATTTT; CDR3aa: CASDLLRDSNQPQHF
j_gene: TRBJ1-1; abundance: NA; v_gene: TRBV5-8; d_gene: NA; CDR3nt: TGTGCCAGCAGCTTGTTTGCACAAAACACTGAAGCTTTCTTT; CDR3aa: CASSLFAQNTEAFF
j_gene: TRBJ2-3; abundance: NA; v_gene: TRBV7-6; d_gene: TRBD2; CDR3nt: TGTGCCAGCAGCTTAACCGGACTAGACGCTGATACGCAGTATTTT; CDR3aa: CASSLTGLDADTQYF
j_gene: TRBJ2-5; abundance: NA; v_gene: TRBV4-2; d_gene: TRBD2; CDR3nt: TGTGCCAGCAGCCAGAGACTAGCGGGGGGGCGGCAAGAGACCCAGTACTTC; CDR3aa: CASSQRLAGGRQETQYF
j_gene: TRBJ2-7; abundance: NA; v_gene: TRBV19; d_gene: TRBD1; CDR3nt: TGTGCCAGTAGTAGGGACAGGGGCTACTACGAGCAGTACTTC; CDR3aa: CASSRDRGYYEQYF
j_gene: TRBJ1-4; abundance: NA; v_gene: TRBV15; d_gene: NA; CDR3nt: TGTGCCACCAGCAGCAGGGTGGGTAATGAAAAACTGTTTTTT; CDR3aa: CATSSRVGNEKLFF
j_gene: TRBJ1-2; abundance: NA; v_gene: TRBV12-3/TRBV12-4; d_gene: NA; CDR3nt: TGTGCCAGCAGTTTAAGGATTGACTCTGGCTACACCTTC; CDR3aa: CASSLRIDSGYTF
j_gene: TRBJ2-5; abundance: NA; v_gene: TRBV5-6; d_gene: NA; CDR3nt: TGTGCCAGCAGCCGCCCCAGTCAAGAGACCCAGTACTTC; CDR3aa: CASSRPSQETQYF